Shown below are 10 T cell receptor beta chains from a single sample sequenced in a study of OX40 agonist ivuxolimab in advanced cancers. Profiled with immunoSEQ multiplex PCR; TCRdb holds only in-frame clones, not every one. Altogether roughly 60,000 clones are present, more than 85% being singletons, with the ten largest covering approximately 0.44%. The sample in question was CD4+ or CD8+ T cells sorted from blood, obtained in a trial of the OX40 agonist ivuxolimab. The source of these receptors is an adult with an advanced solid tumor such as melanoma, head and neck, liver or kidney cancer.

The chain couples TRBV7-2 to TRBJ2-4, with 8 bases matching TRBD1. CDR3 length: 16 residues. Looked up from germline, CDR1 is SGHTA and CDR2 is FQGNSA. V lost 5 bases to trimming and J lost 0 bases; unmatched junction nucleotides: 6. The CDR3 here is CASSPRQGSAKNIQYF. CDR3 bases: TGTGCCAGCAGCCCCCGACAGGGGTCAGCCAAAAACATTCAGTACTTC.

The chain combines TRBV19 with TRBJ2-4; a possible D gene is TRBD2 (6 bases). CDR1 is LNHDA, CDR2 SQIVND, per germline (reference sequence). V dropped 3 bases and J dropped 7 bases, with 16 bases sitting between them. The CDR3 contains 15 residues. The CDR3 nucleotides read TGTGCCAGTAGTATTAGGAGGGCCTCCTCGAACATTCAGTACTTC. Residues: CASSIRRASSNIQYF. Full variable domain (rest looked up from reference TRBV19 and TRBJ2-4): DGGITQSPKYLFRKEGQNVTLSCEQNLNHDAMYWYRQDPGQGLRLIYYSQIVNDFQKGDIAEGYSVSREKKESFPLTVTSAQKNPTAFYLCASSIRRASSNIQYFGAGTRLSVL.

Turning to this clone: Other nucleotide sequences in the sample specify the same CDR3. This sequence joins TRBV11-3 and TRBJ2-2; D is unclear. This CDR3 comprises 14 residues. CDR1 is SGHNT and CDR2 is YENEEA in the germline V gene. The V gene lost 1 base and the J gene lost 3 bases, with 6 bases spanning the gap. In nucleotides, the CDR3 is TGTGCCAGCAGCTTAGTACGGGACACCGGGGAGCTGTTTTTT. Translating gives CASSLVRDTGELFF.

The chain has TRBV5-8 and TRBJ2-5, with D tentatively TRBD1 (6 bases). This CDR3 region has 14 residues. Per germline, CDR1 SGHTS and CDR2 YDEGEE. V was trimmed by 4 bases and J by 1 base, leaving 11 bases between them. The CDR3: CASSPRGFQETQYF. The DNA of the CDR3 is TGTGCCAGCAGCCCAAGGGGGTTCCAAGAGACCCAGTACTTC.

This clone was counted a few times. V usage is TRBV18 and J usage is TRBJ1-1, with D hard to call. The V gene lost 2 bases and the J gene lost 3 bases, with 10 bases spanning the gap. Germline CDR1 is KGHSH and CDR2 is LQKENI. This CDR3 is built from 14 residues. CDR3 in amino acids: CASSPTTDHTEAFF. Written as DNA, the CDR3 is TGTGCCAGCTCACCAACCACCGACCACACTGAAGCTTTCTTT.

In DNA, the CDR3 is TGTGCCAGCAGCGTAAGGGACACCATATATTTT. Translating it yields CASSVRDTIYF. The V gene is TRBV9, the J gene TRBJ1-3; D remains ambiguous. The CDR3 is 11 amino acids. The ends were cut back, 1 base at V and 8 bases at J, with 4 bases in the middle. Germline lookup yields CDR1 SGDLS and CDR2 YYNGEE.

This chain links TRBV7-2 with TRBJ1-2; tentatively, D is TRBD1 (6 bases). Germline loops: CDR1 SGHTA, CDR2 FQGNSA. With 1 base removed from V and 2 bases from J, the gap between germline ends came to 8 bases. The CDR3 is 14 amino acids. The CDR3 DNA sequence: TGTGCCAGCAGCTTAGGAGGACAGAACTATGGCTACACCTTC. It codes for CASSLGGQNYGYTF.

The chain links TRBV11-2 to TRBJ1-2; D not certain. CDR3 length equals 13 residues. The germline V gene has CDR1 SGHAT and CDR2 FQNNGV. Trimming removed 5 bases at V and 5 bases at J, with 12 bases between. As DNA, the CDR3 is TGTGCCAGCAGCCGAGACGGCCAGTATGGCTACACCTTC. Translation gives CASSRDGQYGYTF. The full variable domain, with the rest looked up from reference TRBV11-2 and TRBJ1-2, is EAGVAQSPRYKIIEKRQSVAFWCNPISGHATLYWYQQILGQGPKLLIQFQNNGVVDDSQLPKDRFSAERLKGVDSTLKIQPAKLEDSAVYLCASSRDGQYGYTFGSGTRLTVV.

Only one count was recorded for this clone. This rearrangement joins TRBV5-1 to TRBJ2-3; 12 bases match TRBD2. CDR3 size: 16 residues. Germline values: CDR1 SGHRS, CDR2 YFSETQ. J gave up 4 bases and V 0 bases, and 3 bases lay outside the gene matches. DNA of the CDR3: TGCGCCAGCAGCTTGGACTCTAGCGGGAGGGCAGATACGCAGTATTTT. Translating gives CASSLDSSGRADTQYF. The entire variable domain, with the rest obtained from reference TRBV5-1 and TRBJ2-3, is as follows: KAGVTQTPRYLIKTRGQQVTLSCSPISGHRSVSWYQQTPGQGLQFLFEYFSETQRNKGNFPGRFSGRQFSNSRSEMNVSTLELGDSALYLCASSLDSSGRADTQYFGPGTRLTVL.

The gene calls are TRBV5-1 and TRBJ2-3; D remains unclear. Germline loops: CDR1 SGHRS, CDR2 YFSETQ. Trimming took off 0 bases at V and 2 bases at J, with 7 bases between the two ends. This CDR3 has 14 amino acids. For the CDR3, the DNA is TGCGCCAGCAGCTTGGGACAAGACACAGATACGCAGTATTTT. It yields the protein CASSLGQDTDTQYF.